This entry is about one T cell receptor (beta chain). The record originates from a study of blood T cell repertoires in COVID-19. Overall study context: Acute and convalescent COVID-19 samples came from the United States, Italy and Spain. From T cells, B-cell-depleted T cells, or PBMCs came the material, which was cDNA or gDNA.

V lost 4 bases and J lost 1, with 10 bases in between. The germline gives CDR1 SGHDN, CDR2 FVKESK. The CDR3 consists of 15 residues. Original analysis: From reference gene primer amplification, estimates of nucleated cell counts were derived. Profiled with immunoSEQ multiplex PCR; TCRdb holds only in-frame clones, not every one. The DNA was the basis for D and trimming; V, J and clone size are from that table. Found here are about 230,000 clones, around four fifths of them singletons; the top ten hold about 2.5%. The V call is TRBV14, the J call TRBJ2-2, with D maybe TRBD2 (5 bases). The source of this sequence is a woman in her sixties or seventies with active or convalescent COVID-19. Sequenced material: peripheral blood. For the CDR3, the DNA is TGTGCCAGCAGCCGGAGGCGACTGAACACCGGGGAGCTGTTTTTT. It is translated as CASSRRRLNTGELFF.